This T cell receptor (beta chain) was sequenced for a study of T cell repertoires in cytomegalovirus infection. Background on the study: Matching HLA type and CMV infection were both indicated by public TCR beta signatures.

This clonotype was counted ten times or more. The antigen is unknown. Germline CDR1 is MDHEN and CDR2 is SYDVKM. Trimming removed 6 bases at V and 5 bases at J, with 19 bases between. This CDR3 region has 15 residues. General observations from the study: Summed public TCR beta family frequency identified CMV carriers bearing the relevant HLA. CMV-specific TCR beta clonotypes restricted by HLA-C were the ones dominating the ex vivo response.

In TCRdb, the reads were re-called with MiXCR into one record per CDR3 protein. The sample lists about 260,000 distinct CDR3 sequences, roughly an eighth occurring once. The V and J genes are TRBV28 and TRBJ2-5; D gene uncertain. Sequencing input: PBMCs. The clonotype originates from a human donor in good health (CMV status not recorded). Some clones in this sample may be carry-over from other donors' samples. The CDR3 coding sequence is TGTGCCAGCAGGGCCCAGCAGGTCCTCGACGAGACCCAGTACTTC. The encoded protein is CASRAQQVLDETQYF.